This TCR beta chain stems from a study of T cell repertoires in cytomegalovirus infection. TCRdb redid the calling of the reads with MiXCR, one entry per CDR3 protein. The sample lists 750,000 to 900,000 distinct CDR3 sequences; 25% to 35% were seen once. Germline CDR1 reads SGHDN; CDR2 reads FVKESK. V was shortened by 2 bases and J by 2 bases, with 6 bases between the two germline ends. The length of the CDR3 is 13 residues. This clonotype showed up many times. Its antigen is not known. This TCR came from a human donor in good health (CMV status not recorded). Some clones in this sample may be carry-over from other donors' samples. The sample consisted of cultured CD8+ T cells from PBMCs, taken from culture after CMV antigen stimulation. This chain joins TRBV14 and TRBJ1-1; D unclear. CDR3 DNA sequence: TGTGCCAGCAGCCAATACCGAAACACTGAAGCTTTCTTT. Translation: CASSQYRNTEAFF.